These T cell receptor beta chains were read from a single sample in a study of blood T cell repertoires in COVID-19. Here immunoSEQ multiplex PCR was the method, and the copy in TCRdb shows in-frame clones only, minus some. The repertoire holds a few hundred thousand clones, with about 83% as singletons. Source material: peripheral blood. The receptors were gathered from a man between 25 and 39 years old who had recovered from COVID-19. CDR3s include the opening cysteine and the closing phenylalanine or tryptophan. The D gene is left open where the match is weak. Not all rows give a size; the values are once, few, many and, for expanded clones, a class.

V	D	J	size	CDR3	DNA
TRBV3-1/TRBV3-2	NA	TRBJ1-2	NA	CASSQVGTGSGGYTF	TGTGCCAGCAGCCAAGTGGGTACAGGCTCGGGTGGCTACACCTTC
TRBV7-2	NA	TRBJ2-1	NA	CASSLALRSEQFF	TGTGCCAGCAGCTTAGCCCTGCGTAGTGAGCAGTTCTTC
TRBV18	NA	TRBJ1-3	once	CASSPPGVDGNTIYF	TGTGCCAGCTCACCACCGGGCGTGGATGGAAACACCATATATTTT
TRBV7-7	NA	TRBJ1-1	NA	CASSHNRDTEAFF	TGTGCCAGCAGTCACAACCGGGACACTGAAGCTTTCTTT
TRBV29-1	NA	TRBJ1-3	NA	CSVGSGGVNTIYF	TGCAGCGTTGGGAGCGGGGGCGTAAACACCATATATTTT
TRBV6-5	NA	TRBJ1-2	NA	CASTGPRANYGYTF	TGTGCCAGCACAGGGCCCAGAGCTAACTATGGCTACACCTTC
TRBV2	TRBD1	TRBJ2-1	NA	CASSEGAGHNVGQFF	TGTGCCAGCAGCGAGGGGGCTGGACACAATGTTGGGCAGTTCTTC
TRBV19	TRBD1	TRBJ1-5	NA	CASSIDDRDWKQPQHF	TGTGCCAGTAGTATAGATGACAGGGATTGGAAACAGCCCCAGCATTTT
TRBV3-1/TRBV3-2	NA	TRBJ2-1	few	CASSQFRGVNEQFF	TGTGCCAGCAGCCAATTCAGAGGTGTCAATGAGCAGTTCTTC
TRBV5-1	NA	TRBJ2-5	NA	CASSFVGSETQYF	TGCGCCAGCAGCTTCGTGGGGAGCGAGACCCAGTACTTC
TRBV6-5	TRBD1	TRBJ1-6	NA	CATKRDRGNSPLHF	TGTGCCACCAAGCGGGACAGGGGGAATTCACCCCTCCACTTT
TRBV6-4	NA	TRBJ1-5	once	CASSVEPEQPQHF	TGTGCCAGCAGTGTTGAGCCCGAGCAGCCCCAGCATTTT
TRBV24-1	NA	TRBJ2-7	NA	CATSDLGLTLEQYF	TGTGCCACCAGTGATCTAGGACTGACCCTGGAGCAGTACTTC
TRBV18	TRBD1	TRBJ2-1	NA	CASSRQGLGNEQFF	TGTGCCAGCTCACGACAGGGCTTGGGGAATGAGCAGTTCTTC
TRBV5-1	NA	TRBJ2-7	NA	CASSLGFGGPYSYEQYF	TGCGCCAGCAGCTTGGGTTTCGGGGGGCCCTACTCCTACGAGCAGTACTTC
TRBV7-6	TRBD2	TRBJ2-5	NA	CASSLGTSGGALRQETQYF	TGTGCCAGCAGCTTAGGGACTAGCGGGGGGGCCCTCCGCCAAGAGACCCAGTACTTC
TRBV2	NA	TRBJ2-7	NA	CASKEWQGKNEQYF	TGTGCCAGCAAAGAGTGGCAGGGCAAAAACGAGCAGTACTTC
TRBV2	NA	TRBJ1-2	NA	CASSEQQGVYGYTF	TGTGCCAGCAGTGAACAGCAGGGTGTTTATGGCTACACCTTC
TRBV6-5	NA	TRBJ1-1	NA	CASTFTGANTEAFF	TGTGCCAGCACCTTTACTGGGGCCAACACTGAAGCTTTCTTT
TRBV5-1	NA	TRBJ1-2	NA	CASSSGQGSTRYTF	TGCGCCAGCAGCTCCGGGCAGGGGAGTACTCGCTACACCTTC
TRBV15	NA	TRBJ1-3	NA	CATSRGERDTIYF	TGTGCCACCAGCAGAGGAGAGAGGGACACCATATATTTT
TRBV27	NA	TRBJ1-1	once	CASSFQQYTEAFF	TGTGCCAGCAGTTTTCAACAGTACACTGAAGCTTTCTTT
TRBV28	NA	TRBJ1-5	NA	CASSFPGNQPQHF	TGTGCCAGCAGTTTCCCAGGGAATCAGCCCCAGCATTTT
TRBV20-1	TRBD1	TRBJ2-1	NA	CSASMDRDNEQFF	TGCAGTGCTAGTATGGACAGGGACAATGAGCAGTTCTTC
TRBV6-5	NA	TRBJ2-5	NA	CASSPGVNLETQYF	TGTGCCAGCAGTCCCGGGGTAAACTTGGAGACCCAGTACTTC
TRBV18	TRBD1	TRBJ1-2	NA	CASSPGQDYYGYTF	TGTGCCAGCTCACCGGGACAGGATTACTATGGCTACACCTTC
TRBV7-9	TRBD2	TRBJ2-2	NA	CASSLPGGAGTGELFF	TGTGCCAGCAGCCTACCGGGGGGGGCTGGCACCGGGGAGCTGTTTTTT
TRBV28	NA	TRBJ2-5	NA	CASSSIRGGPHQETQYF	TGTGCCAGCAGTTCCATAAGGGGGGGGCCGCACCAAGAGACCCAGTACTTC
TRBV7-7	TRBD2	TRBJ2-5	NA	CASSSARPSGTETQYF	TGTGCCAGCAGCTCCGCTCGACCCAGCGGGACGGAGACCCAGTACTTC
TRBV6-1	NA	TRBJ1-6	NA	CASSEGGSSYNSPLHF	TGTGCCAGCAGTGAGGGGGGAAGCTCCTATAATTCACCCCTCCACTTT
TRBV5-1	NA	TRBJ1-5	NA	CASSLEGGNQPQHF	TGCGCCAGCAGCTTGGAGGGAGGCAATCAGCCCCAGCATTTT
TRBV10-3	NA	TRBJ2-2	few	CAIGTKEMSGELFF	TGTGCCATAGGGACAAAGGAAATGTCCGGGGAGCTGTTTTTT
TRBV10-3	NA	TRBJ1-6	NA	CAISEGADSSPLHF	TGTGCCATCAGTGAGGGAGCGGACAGTTCACCCCTCCACTTT
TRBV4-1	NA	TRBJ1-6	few	CASSQDPLHLRTGYNSPLHF	TGCGCCAGCAGCCAAGACCCCCTACACCTTAGGACGGGGTATAATTCACCCCTCCACTTT
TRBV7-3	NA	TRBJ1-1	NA	CASSSYPGATEAFF	TGTGCCAGCAGCTCCTACCCGGGAGCCACTGAAGCTTTCTTT
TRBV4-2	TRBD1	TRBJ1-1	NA	CASSPRQGYSEAFF	TGTGCCAGCAGCCCGAGACAGGGGTATTCTGAAGCTTTCTTT
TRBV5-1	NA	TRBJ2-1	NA	CASSFYGGPWEQFF	TGCGCGAGCAGTTTTTACGGGGGGCCATGGGAGCAGTTCTTC
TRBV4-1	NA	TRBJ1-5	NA	CASSQDRTVNQPQHF	TGCGCCAGCAGCCAAGATAGAACGGTAAATCAGCCCCAGCATTTT
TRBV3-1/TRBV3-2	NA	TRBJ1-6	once	CASSPRGRQYNSPLHF	TGTGCCAGCAGCCCACGGGGGAGACAGTATAATTCACCCCTCCACTTT
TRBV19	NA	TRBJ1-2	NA	CASSIFRDNNYGYTF	TGTGCCAGTAGTATATTCCGGGACAATAACTATGGCTACACCTTC
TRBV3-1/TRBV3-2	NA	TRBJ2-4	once	CASSQGTENIQYF	TGTGCCAGCAGCCAAGGGACAGAAAACATTCAGTACTTC
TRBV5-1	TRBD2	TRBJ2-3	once	CASSFPSYGRGRTDTQYF	TGCGCCAGCAGCTTCCCTTCCTATGGGCGGGGGAGGACAGATACGCAGTATTTT
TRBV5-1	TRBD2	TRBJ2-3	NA	CASSLEASGGQDTQYF	TGCGCCAGCAGCTTGGAAGCTAGCGGGGGTCAGGATACGCAGTATTTT
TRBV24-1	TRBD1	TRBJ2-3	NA	CATSEGQGAQRPTSTSTDTQYF	TGTGCCACCAGTGAGGGACAGGGGGCGCAGAGACCGACATCGACAAGCACAGATACGCAGTATTTT
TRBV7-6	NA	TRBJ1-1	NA	CASSLARLNTEAFF	TGTGCCAGCAGCTTAGCGAGGCTGAACACTGAAGCTTTCTTT
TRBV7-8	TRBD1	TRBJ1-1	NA	CASSSGDRENTEAFF	TGTGCCAGCAGCTCCGGGGACAGGGAGAACACTGAAGCTTTCTTT
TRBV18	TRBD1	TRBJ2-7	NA	CASSGTVSSYEQYF	TGTGCCAGCTCCGGGACAGTTTCCTCCTACGAGCAGTACTTC